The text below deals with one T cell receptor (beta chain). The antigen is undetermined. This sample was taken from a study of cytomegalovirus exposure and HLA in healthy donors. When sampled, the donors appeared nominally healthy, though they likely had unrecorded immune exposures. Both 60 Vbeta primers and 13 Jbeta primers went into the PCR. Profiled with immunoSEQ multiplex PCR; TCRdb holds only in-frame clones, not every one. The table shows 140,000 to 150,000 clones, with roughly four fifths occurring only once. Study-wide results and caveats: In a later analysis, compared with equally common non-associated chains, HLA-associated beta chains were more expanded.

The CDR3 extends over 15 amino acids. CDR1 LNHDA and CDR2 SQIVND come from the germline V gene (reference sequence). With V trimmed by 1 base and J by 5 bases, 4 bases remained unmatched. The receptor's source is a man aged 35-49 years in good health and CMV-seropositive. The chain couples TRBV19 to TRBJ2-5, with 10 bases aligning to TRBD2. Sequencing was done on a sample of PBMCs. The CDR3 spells CASSIGPSGSETQYF. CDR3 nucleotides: TGTGCCAGTAGTATAGGGCCTAGCGGGAGCGAGACCCAGTACTTC.